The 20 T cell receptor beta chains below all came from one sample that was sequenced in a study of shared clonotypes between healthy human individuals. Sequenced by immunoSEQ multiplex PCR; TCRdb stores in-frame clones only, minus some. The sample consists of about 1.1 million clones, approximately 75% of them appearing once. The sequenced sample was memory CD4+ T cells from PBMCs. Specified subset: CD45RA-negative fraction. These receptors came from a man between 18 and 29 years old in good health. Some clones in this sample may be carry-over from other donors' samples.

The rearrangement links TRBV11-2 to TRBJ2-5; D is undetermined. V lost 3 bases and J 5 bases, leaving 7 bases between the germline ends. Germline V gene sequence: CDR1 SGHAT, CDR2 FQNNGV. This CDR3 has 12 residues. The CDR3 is CASSFTMETQYF. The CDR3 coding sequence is TGTGCCAGCAGCTTTACCATGGAGACCCAGTACTTC.

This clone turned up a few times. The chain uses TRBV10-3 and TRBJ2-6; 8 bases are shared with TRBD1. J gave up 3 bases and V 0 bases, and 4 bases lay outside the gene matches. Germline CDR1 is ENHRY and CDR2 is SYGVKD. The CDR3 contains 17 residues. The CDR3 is CAISESAGGSGANVLTF. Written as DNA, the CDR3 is TGTGCCATCAGTGAGTCCGCAGGGGGCAGTGGGGCCAACGTCCTGACTTTC.

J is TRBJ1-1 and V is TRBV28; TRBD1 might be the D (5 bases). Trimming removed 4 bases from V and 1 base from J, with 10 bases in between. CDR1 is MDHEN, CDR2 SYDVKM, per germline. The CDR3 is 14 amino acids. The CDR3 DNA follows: TGTGCCAGCAGTTCGTGGGGGGAGAACACTGAAGCTTTCTTT. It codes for CASSSWGENTEAFF.

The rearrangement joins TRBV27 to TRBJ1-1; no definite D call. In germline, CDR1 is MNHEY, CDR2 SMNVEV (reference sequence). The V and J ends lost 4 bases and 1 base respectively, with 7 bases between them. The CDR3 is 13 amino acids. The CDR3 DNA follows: TGTGCCAGCAGTTCCCGACCGAACACTGAAGCTTTCTTT. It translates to CASSSRPNTEAFF.

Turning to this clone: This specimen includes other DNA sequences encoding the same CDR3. CDR3 loop: CSARGYNEQFF. The CDR3 coding sequence is TGCAGTGCTAGGGGGTACAATGAGCAGTTCTTC. V is TRBV20-1 and J is TRBJ2-1; D is ambiguous. Per germline, CDR1 DFQATT and CDR2 SNEGSKA (reference sequence). This CDR3 is built from 11 residues. Trimming took 3 bases from V and 4 from J, leaving 4 bases between them.

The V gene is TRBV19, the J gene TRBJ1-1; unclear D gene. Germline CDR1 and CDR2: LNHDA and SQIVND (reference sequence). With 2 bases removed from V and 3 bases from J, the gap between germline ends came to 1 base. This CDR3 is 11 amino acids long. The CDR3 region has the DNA TGTGCCAGTAGTATATACACTGAAGCTTTCTTT. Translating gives CASSIYTEAFF. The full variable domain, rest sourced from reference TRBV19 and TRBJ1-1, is DGGITQSPKYLFRKEGQNVTLSCEQNLNHDAMYWYRQDPGQGLRLIYYSQIVNDFQKGDIAEGYSVSREKKESFPLTVTSAQKNPTAFYLCASSIYTEAFFGQGTRLTVV.

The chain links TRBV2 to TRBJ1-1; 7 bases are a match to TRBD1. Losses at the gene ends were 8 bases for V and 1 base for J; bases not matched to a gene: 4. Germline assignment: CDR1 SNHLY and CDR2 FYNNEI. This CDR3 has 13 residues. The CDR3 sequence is CASRDSGNTEAFF. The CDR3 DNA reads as TGTGCCAGCCGGGACAGCGGGAACACTGAAGCTTTCTTT.

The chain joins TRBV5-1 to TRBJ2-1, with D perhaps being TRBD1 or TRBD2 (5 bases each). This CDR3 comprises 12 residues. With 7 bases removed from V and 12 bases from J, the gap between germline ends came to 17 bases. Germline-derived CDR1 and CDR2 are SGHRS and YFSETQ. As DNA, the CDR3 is TGCGCCAGCGGTTCCCGGGGCTTAGGGCAGTTCTTC. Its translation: CASGSRGLGQFF.

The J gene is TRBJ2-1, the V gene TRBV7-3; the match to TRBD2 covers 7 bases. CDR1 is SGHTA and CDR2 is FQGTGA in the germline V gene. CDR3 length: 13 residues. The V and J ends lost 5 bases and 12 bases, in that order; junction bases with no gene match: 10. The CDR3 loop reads CASSSNSAGVQFF. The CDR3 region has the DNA TGTGCCAGCAGCAGCAATTCGGCGGGAGTGCAGTTCTTC.

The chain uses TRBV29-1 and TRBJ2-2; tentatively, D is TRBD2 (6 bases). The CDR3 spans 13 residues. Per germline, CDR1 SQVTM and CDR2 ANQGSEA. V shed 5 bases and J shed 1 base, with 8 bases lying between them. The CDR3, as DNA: TGCAGCGTTACCGGGAGGAACACCGGGGAGCTGTTTTTT. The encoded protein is CSVTGRNTGELFF.

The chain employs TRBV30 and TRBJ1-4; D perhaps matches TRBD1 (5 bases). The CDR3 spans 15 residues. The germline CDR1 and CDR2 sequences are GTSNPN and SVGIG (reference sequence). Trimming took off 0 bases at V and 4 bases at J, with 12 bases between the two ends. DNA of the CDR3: TGTGCCTGGAGTGTTATGGGGACGATTAATGAAAAACTGTTTTTT. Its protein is CAWSVMGTINEKLFF.

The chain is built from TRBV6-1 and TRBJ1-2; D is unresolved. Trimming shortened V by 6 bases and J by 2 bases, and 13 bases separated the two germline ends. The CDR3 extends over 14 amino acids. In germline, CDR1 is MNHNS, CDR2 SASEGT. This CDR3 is CASSSLTSNYGYTF. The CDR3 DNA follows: TGTGCCAGCAGCAGCCTTACTTCGAACTATGGCTACACCTTC.

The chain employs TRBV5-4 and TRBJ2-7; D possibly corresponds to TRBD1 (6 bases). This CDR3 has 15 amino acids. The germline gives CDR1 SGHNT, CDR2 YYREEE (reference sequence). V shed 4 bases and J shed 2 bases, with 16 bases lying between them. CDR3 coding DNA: TGTGCCAGCAGCGGGATGGGCAGGGGTACCTACGAGCAGTACTTC. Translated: CASSGMGRGTYEQYF.

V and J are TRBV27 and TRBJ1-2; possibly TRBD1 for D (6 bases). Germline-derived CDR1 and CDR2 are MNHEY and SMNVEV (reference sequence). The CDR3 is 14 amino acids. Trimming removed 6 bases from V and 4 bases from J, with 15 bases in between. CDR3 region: CASRPGQPFYGYTF. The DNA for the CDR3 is TGTGCCAGCAGACCTGGACAGCCTTTCTATGGCTACACCTTC.

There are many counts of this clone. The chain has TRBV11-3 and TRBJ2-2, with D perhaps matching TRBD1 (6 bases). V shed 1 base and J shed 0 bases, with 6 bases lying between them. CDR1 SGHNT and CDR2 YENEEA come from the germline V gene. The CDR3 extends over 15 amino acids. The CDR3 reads CASSLGTANTGELFF. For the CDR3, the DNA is TGTGCCAGCAGCTTAGGGACAGCGAACACCGGGGAGCTGTTTTTT. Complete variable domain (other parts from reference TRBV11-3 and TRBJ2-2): EAGVVQSPRYKIIEKKQPVAFWCNPISGHNTLYWYLQNLGQGPELLIRYENEEAVDDSQLPKDRFSAERLKGVDSTLKIQPAELGDSAVYLCASSLGTANTGELFFGEGSRLTVL.

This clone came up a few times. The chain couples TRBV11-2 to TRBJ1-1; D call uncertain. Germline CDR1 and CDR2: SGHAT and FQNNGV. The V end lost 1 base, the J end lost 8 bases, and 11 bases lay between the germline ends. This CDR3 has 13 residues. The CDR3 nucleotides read TGTGCCAGCAGCTTAGCTGGCGGATTAGAAGCTTTCTTT. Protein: CASSLAGGLEAFF.

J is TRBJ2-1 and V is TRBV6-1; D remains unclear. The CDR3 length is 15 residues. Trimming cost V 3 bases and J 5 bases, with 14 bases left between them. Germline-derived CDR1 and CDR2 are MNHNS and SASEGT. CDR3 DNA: TGTGCCAGCAGTGACTATGGACCCTCTAACAATGAGCAGTTCTTC. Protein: CASSDYGPSNNEQFF.

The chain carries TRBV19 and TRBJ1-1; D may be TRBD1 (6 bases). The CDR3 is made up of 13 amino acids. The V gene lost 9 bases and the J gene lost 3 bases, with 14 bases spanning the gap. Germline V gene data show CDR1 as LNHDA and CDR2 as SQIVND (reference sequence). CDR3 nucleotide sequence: TGTGCCAGCCGACAGGACCCGTACACTGAAGCTTTCTTT. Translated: CASRQDPYTEAFF.

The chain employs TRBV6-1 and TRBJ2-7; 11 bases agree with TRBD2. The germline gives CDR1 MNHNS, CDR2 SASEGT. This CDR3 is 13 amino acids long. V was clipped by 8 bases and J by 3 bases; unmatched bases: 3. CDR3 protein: CASRTSGFYEQYF. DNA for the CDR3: TGTGCCAGCCGGACTAGCGGGTTCTACGAGCAGTACTTC.

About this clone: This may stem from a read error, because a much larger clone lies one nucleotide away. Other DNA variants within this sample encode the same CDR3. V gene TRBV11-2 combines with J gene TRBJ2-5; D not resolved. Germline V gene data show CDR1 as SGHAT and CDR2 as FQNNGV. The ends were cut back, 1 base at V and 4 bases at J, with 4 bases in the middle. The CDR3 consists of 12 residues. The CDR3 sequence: CASSLAGETQYF. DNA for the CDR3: TGTGCCAGCAGCTTAGCGGGAGAGACCCAGTACTTC.